Described below is a single T cell receptor beta chain sequence and its context. In the study's own analysis: Amplification of reference gene primers was used by the study to estimate nucleated cell counts. Libraries were prepared by immunoSEQ multiplex PCR; TCRdb keeps only in-frame clonotypes and omits some of them. V and J calls and clone size are those listed in that table; D and trimming were worked out from the DNA. In the table there are approximately 170,000 clones, about 86% of which are singletons. The sample is drawn from a study of blood T cell repertoires in COVID-19. Study in general: The United States, Italy and Spain supplied acute and convalescent COVID-19 samples. The cDNA or gDNA used as material had been derived from T cells, B-cell-depleted T cells, or PBMCs.

This CDR3 spans 15 amino acids. V shed 6 bases, J shed 5 bases, and the junction held 11 bases outside the gene matches. Germline loops: CDR1 MDHEN, CDR2 SYDVKM. The chain recombines TRBV28 with TRBJ1-1, with TRBD1 identical over 8 bases. The source material was peripheral blood. This receptor was obtained from a man aged 18 to 29 with active or convalescent COVID-19. The CDR3 DNA is TGTGCCAGCAGATTCGAACGGACAGGGATAACTGAAGCTTTCTTT. It encodes CASRFERTGITEAFF.